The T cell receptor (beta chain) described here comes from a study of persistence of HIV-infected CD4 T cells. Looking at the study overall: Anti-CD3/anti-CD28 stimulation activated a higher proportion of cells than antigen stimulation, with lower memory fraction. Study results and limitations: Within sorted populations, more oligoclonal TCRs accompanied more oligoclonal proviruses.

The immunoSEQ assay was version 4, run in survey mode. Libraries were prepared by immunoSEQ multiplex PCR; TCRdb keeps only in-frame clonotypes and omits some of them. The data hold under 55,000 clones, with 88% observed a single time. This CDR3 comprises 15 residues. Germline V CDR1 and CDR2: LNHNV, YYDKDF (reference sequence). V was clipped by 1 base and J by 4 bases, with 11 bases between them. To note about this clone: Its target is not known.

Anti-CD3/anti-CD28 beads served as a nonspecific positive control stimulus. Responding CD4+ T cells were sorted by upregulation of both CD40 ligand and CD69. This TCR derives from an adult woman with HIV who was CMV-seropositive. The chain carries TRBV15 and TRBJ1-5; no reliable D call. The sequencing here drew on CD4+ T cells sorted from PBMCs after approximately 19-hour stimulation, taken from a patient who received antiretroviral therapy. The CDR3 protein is CATSRVDGQNQPQHF. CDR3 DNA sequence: TGTGCCACCAGCAGAGTTGATGGGCAGAATCAGCCCCAGCATTTT.